These T cell receptor beta chains were read from a single sample in a study of T-cell memory formation after mild COVID-19. TCRdb reprocessed the 5' RACE reads with MiXCR, giving one entry per CDR3 protein. The sample yields 90,000 to 120,000 distinct CDR3 sequences, approximately 10% seen once. The sample consisted of PBMCs or a T cell subset sorted from them (not recorded which). Source of these receptors: a man between 18 and 29 years old who had mild COVID-19 (a few samples of this study predate the infection). Cell type and time point are not known. CDR3s include the opening cysteine and the closing phenylalanine or tryptophan. The D gene is left open where the match is weak. A clone size is listed for some rows: how often the clone was seen (once, few, many), or a class if it is expanded.

j_call,clone_size,d_call,v_call,cdr3_nt,cdr3_aa
TRBJ2-4,few,TRBD2,TRBV5-1,TGCGCCAGCAGCTTAGGGAGGGAGTTGTTGAACATTCAGTACTTC,CASSLGRELLNIQYF
TRBJ2-7,NA,NA,TRBV7-2,TGTGCCAGCAGCATATACGGATACGAGCAGTACTTC,CASSIYGYEQYF
TRBJ2-7,NA,NA,TRBV10-3,TGTGCCATCAGCACTGGACCGGCGAGCTCCTACGAGCAGTACTTC,CAISTGPASSYEQYF
TRBJ2-4,NA,TRBD2,TRBV3-1,TGTGCCAGCAGCCAACTGGGACTAGCGGGGGGGAGGACCAAAAACATTCAGTACTTC,CASSQLGLAGGRTKNIQYF
TRBJ2-6,NA,TRBD1,TRBV5-6,TGTGCCAGCAGCCCCCGTCCCGGGACAGGGCCCTCCCGGGCCAACGTCCTGACTTTC,CASSPRPGTGPSRANVLTF
TRBJ2-3,few,TRBD2,TRBV20-1,TGCAGTGCTGAGACCGGGACTAGCGGGGGCACAGATACGCAGTATTTT,CSAETGTSGGTDTQYF
TRBJ2-3,few,NA,TRBV9,TGTGCCAGCAGCGTAGCCGGGGTTGGCGCAGATACGCAGTATTTT,CASSVAGVGADTQYF
TRBJ2-1,NA,NA,TRBV7-6,TGTGCCAGCAGCCCCCCCGGCGGTGAGCAGTTCTTC,CASSPPGGEQFF
TRBJ1-5,many,NA,TRBV4-1,TGCGCCAGCAGCCAAGTGGGCCAGCCCCAGCATTTT,CASSQVGQPQHF
TRBJ1-2,NA,TRBD1,TRBV9,TGTGCCAGCAGCGCCCCCCAGGGGGGCTATGGCTACACCTTC,CASSAPQGGYGYTF
TRBJ1-4,few,TRBD1,TRBV6-6,TGTGCCAGCAGTTACTCTAGGACAGGGCCGAATGAGAAACTGTTTTTT,CASSYSRTGPNEKLFF
TRBJ1-5,few,NA,TRBV10-3,TGTGCCATCGGAAACCCTCCAGGGGACAATCAGCCCCAGCATTTT,CAIGNPPGDNQPQHF
TRBJ2-5,NA,TRBD2,TRBV9,TGTGCCAGCAGCGCTGGGACTAGCGGGGCCTACCAAGAGACCCAGTACTTC,CASSAGTSGAYQETQYF
TRBJ2-7,NA,NA,TRBV7-8,TGTGCCAGCAGCTTAGCAGGGGGAAAGAGCTCCTACGATCAGTACTTC,CASSLAGGKSSYDQYF
TRBJ1-5,NA,NA,TRBV2,TGTGCCAGCAGTGGTAGTCCCGTGCAGTATAGCAATCAGCCCCAGCATTTT,CASSGSPVQYSNQPQHF
TRBJ2-2,NA,TRBD1,TRBV28,TGTGCCAGCAGTTTCGGGACAGGGGAGGTCGGGGAGCTGTTTTTT,CASSFGTGEVGELFF
TRBJ2-5,NA,NA,TRBV7-9,TGTGCCAGCAGCCCCCTAGGGGGTTTCGGGGAGACCCAGTACTTC,CASSPLGGFGETQYF
TRBJ2-1,few,NA,TRBV9,TGTGCCACAGGGTCCTCCTCCTACAATGAGCAGTTCTTC,CATGSSSYNEQFF
TRBJ1-1,many,NA,TRBV27,TGTGCCAGCACTCCAACAGGTAGCGGGAACACTGAAGCTTTCTTT,CASTPTGSGNTEAFF
TRBJ2-1,NA,TRBD1,TRBV7-6,TGTGCCAGCAGCTTATTGGACAGGCTAGGAAATGAGCAGTTCTTC,CASSLLDRLGNEQFF
TRBJ2-1,NA,NA,TRBV29-1,TGCAGCGTTGGGGATTGGGTTGGCAATGAGCAGTTCTTC,CSVGDWVGNEQFF
TRBJ2-2,many,TRBD2,TRBV2,TGTGCCAGCAGTCGCACTAGCGGAGCGAACACCGGGGAGCTGTTTTTT,CASSRTSGANTGELFF
TRBJ1-1,few,NA,TRBV4-3,TGCGCCAGCAGCCAAGGTCTGGGGCTTGAAGCTTTCTTT,CASSQGLGLEAFF
TRBJ2-7,many,NA,TRBV7-9,TGTGCCAGCAGCTTAGTGGAGGCTGACGAGCAGTACTTC,CASSLVEADEQYF
TRBJ1-5,few,NA,TRBV19,TGTGCCAGTAGTAGTACACTAGATCAGCCCCAGCATTTT,CASSSTLDQPQHF
TRBJ2-1,NA,NA,TRBV7-9,TGTGCCAGCAGCTGGGCCGAGGCGTTCTACAATGAGCAGTTCTTC,CASSWAEAFYNEQFF
TRBJ1-1,NA,NA,TRBV10-3,TGTGCCATCAGTGATCCAAGACAGGAGAATGAAGCTTTCTTT,CAISDPRQENEAFF
TRBJ2-2,few,TRBD2,TRBV11-2,TGTGCCAGCAGCGACGGACGGGGGGGTAGCGCAACCGGGGAGCTGTTTTTT,CASSDGRGGSATGELFF
TRBJ2-7,few,NA,TRBV2,TGTGCCAGCACCTCACGATGGCGGAACTACGAGCAGTACTTC,CASTSRWRNYEQYF
TRBJ1-1,few,NA,TRBV5-1,TGCGCCAGCAGCTTGGCGTCGTTGAACACTGAAGCTTTCTTT,CASSLASLNTEAFF
TRBJ2-3,many,TRBD1,TRBV12-3/TRBV12-4,TGTGCCAGCAGTTTGGGGACAGAGCAGTATTTT,CASSLGTEQYF
TRBJ1-5,few,TRBD1,TRBV15,TGTGCCACCAGCAGCCCCGGACAGGGAGCACAGCCCCAGCATTTT,CATSSPGQGAQPQHF
TRBJ2-7,NA,TRBD1,TRBV4-1,TGCGCCAGCAGCCAAGTCGAGACAGGGTCCTCCTACGAGCAGTACTTC,CASSQVETGSSYEQYF
TRBJ1-6,few,NA,TRBV4-2,TGTGCCAGCAGCCAGTCAGGGGACTATAATTCACCCCTCCACTTT,CASSQSGDYNSPLHF
TRBJ2-7,NA,NA,TRBV6-5,TGTGCCAGCAGTTACTATACAGGCTACGAGCAGTACTTC,CASSYYTGYEQYF
TRBJ1-2,few,NA,TRBV29-1,TGCAGCGTTGAGTTCCAGGTCTATGGCTACACCTTC,CSVEFQVYGYTF
TRBJ2-3,NA,TRBD2,TRBV4-1,TGCGCCAGCAGCCATCAAGGACTAGCGGGGGCAGATACGCAGTATTTT,CASSHQGLAGADTQYF
TRBJ2-1,NA,TRBD2,TRBV11-2,TGTGCCAGCAGCTTAGGAAAGCGGGGGGGCCAAAATGAGCAGTTCTTC,CASSLGKRGGQNEQFF
TRBJ2-7,NA,NA,TRBV4-1,TGCGCCAGCAGCCAAGGAGGAACCTACGAGCAGTACTTC,CASSQGGTYEQYF
TRBJ2-1,NA,TRBD2,TRBV10-2,TGCGCCAGCAGTGAGCTTAGCGGGGGGGGTAATGAGCAGTTCTTC,CASSELSGGGNEQFF